The clone carrying this TCR beta chain has at least ten counts. Its cognate antigen is unknown. The sample belongs to a study of CD8 T cells in ankylosing spondylitis. TCRdb re-derived calls from the 5' RACE reads in MiXCR, one entry per CDR3 protein. The data show 250,000 to 350,000 distinct CDR3 sequences, roughly 8% seen once. Overall study results and limits: Characteristic of ankylosing spondylitis blood, it appeared, was a TCR beta motif comprising roughly 8 highly homologous variants. There was reportedly significant enrichment of clones that were disease-linked in matched ankylosing spondylitis synovial fluid.

The CDR3 loop spans 14 amino acids. In germline, CDR1 is KGHDR, CDR2 SFDVKD. The V gene end was trimmed by 8 bases and the J gene end by 5 bases; junction bases not matched to a gene: 3. The specimen was blood, either unsorted or a sorted T cell fraction (not recorded which). The receptor was isolated from a male donor with ankylosing spondylitis. The rearrangement joins TRBV24-1 to TRBJ2-1; 12 bases agree with TRBD2. Here the CDR3 DNA reads TGTGCCACCAAGGCTAGCGGGAGGGACAATGAGCAGTTCTTC. Translated: CATKASGRDNEQFF.